These T cell receptor beta chains were read from a single sample in a study of T-cell memory formation after mild COVID-19. From the 5' RACE reads, TCRdb called clonotypes with MiXCR, one entry per CDR3 protein. Here the sample spans approximately 230,000 distinct CDR3 sequences, roughly 17% being singletons. The sample was PBMCs or a T cell subset sorted from them (not recorded which). These receptors were obtained from a man between 18 and 29 years old who had mild COVID-19 (a few samples of this study predate the infection). Cell type and time point are not known. CDR3s include the opening cysteine and the closing phenylalanine or tryptophan. The order of the fields is D gene, V gene, J gene, clone size, CDR3 DNA, CDR3 protein. D genes are given only for firm matches. A clone size is listed for some rows: how often the clone was seen (once, few, many), or a class if it is expanded.

D gene: -; V gene: TRBV27; J gene: TRBJ1-1; clone size: -; CDR3 DNA: TGTGCCAGCAGGCGACAGCTACAGAACACTGAAGCTTTCTTT; CDR3 protein: CASRRQLQNTEAFF
D gene: TRBD1; V gene: TRBV18; J gene: TRBJ2-1; clone size: -; CDR3 DNA: TGTGCCAGCTCAGCTTGGGACAGTACAAATGAGCAGTTCTTC; CDR3 protein: CASSAWDSTNEQFF
D gene: -; V gene: TRBV7-2; J gene: TRBJ2-2; clone size: -; CDR3 DNA: TGTGCCAGCCCCGGGGGCACTACCTCGAGCACCGGGGAGCTGTTTTTT; CDR3 protein: CASPGGTTSSTGELFF
D gene: TRBD1; V gene: TRBV5-1; J gene: TRBJ1-3; clone size: once; CDR3 DNA: TGCGCCAGCAGCCCGGGCAGGGGGGAAGGAAACACCATATATTTT; CDR3 protein: CASSPGRGEGNTIYF
D gene: -; V gene: TRBV12-3/TRBV12-4; J gene: TRBJ2-3; clone size: -; CDR3 DNA: TGTGCCAGCAGATCCCATGGATCCGATACGCAGTATTTT; CDR3 protein: CASRSHGSDTQYF
D gene: -; V gene: TRBV20-1; J gene: TRBJ1-1; clone size: few; CDR3 DNA: TGCAGTGCTAGAGTAAGAAACACTGAAGCTTTCTTT; CDR3 protein: CSARVRNTEAFF
D gene: -; V gene: TRBV29-1; J gene: TRBJ2-3; clone size: -; CDR3 DNA: TGCAGCGTTGAAGAAGGGGTTAGCACAGATACGCAGTATTTT; CDR3 protein: CSVEEGVSTDTQYF
D gene: -; V gene: TRBV4-1; J gene: TRBJ1-5; clone size: few; CDR3 DNA: TGCGCCAGCAGCCAAGAAGGGTCGGGGGGCAATCAGCCCCAGCATTTT; CDR3 protein: CASSQEGSGGNQPQHF
D gene: TRBD2; V gene: TRBV10-3; J gene: TRBJ2-7; clone size: few; CDR3 DNA: TGTGCCATCAGTGTTTCCCCCGGGACTACAACCTACGAGCAGTACTTC; CDR3 protein: CAISVSPGTTTYEQYF
D gene: TRBD2; V gene: TRBV6-6; J gene: TRBJ2-5; clone size: few; CDR3 DNA: TGTGCCAGCAGTTACGACGGGGGGGTTGTCAAGACCCAGTACTTC; CDR3 protein: CASSYDGGVVKTQYF
D gene: TRBD1; V gene: TRBV12-3/TRBV12-4; J gene: TRBJ1-4; clone size: few; CDR3 DNA: TGTGCCAGCAGGTCAGGACAGGGGAATGAAAAACTGTTTTTT; CDR3 protein: CASRSGQGNEKLFF
D gene: -; V gene: TRBV7-2; J gene: TRBJ2-3; clone size: -; CDR3 DNA: TGTGCCAGCAGCTTACGGATAGATGCTTATTTT; CDR3 protein: CASSLRIDAYF
D gene: -; V gene: TRBV10-3; J gene: TRBJ1-2; clone size: few; CDR3 DNA: TGTGCCATCAGTGTTACCGGGGACGGCTATGGCTACACCTTC; CDR3 protein: CAISVTGDGYGYTF
D gene: -; V gene: TRBV12-3/TRBV12-4; J gene: TRBJ1-1; clone size: few; CDR3 DNA: TGTGCCAGCAGTTTAGGCGTCTCTGAAGCTTTCTTT; CDR3 protein: CASSLGVSEAFF
D gene: TRBD1; V gene: TRBV20-1; J gene: TRBJ1-6; clone size: -; CDR3 DNA: TGCAGTGCTAGAGGGACCGGGACAGGGAGTTCACCCCTCCACTTT; CDR3 protein: CSARGTGTGSSPLHF
D gene: TRBD1; V gene: TRBV5-1; J gene: TRBJ2-2; clone size: few; CDR3 DNA: TGCGCCAGCAGCCCGGGACAGGGGGAGCTGTTTTTT; CDR3 protein: CASSPGQGELFF
D gene: -; V gene: TRBV5-1; J gene: TRBJ2-1; clone size: -; CDR3 DNA: TGCGCCAGCAGCTTGTTAGAGGGGGGAGGCAATGAGCAGTTCTTC; CDR3 protein: CASSLLEGGGNEQFF
D gene: -; V gene: TRBV4-1; J gene: TRBJ1-2; clone size: -; CDR3 DNA: TGCGCCAGCAGCCTTCAGGTGGGGGACGGGGGACATGGCTACACCTTC; CDR3 protein: CASSLQVGDGGHGYTF
D gene: -; V gene: TRBV5-1; J gene: TRBJ1-2; clone size: -; CDR3 DNA: TGCGCCAGCAGCCCATTGCGGCTTGGGGATGGCTACACCTTC; CDR3 protein: CASSPLRLGDGYTF
D gene: TRBD1; V gene: TRBV28; J gene: TRBJ1-2; clone size: -; CDR3 DNA: TGTGCCAGCATCCAATTCAGCAGGGGGCATCGGGGCTACACCTTC; CDR3 protein: CASIQFSRGHRGYTF
D gene: -; V gene: TRBV5-1; J gene: TRBJ1-2; clone size: -; CDR3 DNA: TGCGCCAGCAGCTTCCCCCCCGGGACCGAGCAAACCTATGGCTACACCTTC; CDR3 protein: CASSFPPGTEQTYGYTF
D gene: -; V gene: TRBV7-2; J gene: TRBJ2-1; clone size: many; CDR3 DNA: TGTGCCAGCAGCTTAGCGGGGCCGGTTAGCTCCTACAATGAGCAGTTCTTC; CDR3 protein: CASSLAGPVSSYNEQFF
D gene: -; V gene: TRBV18; J gene: TRBJ1-1; clone size: -; CDR3 DNA: TGTGCCAGCTCATTTCGGATTGAAGCTTTCTTT; CDR3 protein: CASSFRIEAFF
D gene: -; V gene: TRBV12-3/TRBV12-4; J gene: TRBJ2-7; clone size: -; CDR3 DNA: TGTGCCAGCAGTTTCGAAGGATACGAGCAGTACTTC; CDR3 protein: CASSFEGYEQYF
D gene: -; V gene: TRBV5-1; J gene: TRBJ2-5; clone size: few; CDR3 DNA: TGCGCCAGCAGCCGGACTACCGGGACAGAAGAGACCCAGTACTTC; CDR3 protein: CASSRTTGTEETQYF
D gene: TRBD2; V gene: TRBV7-2; J gene: TRBJ2-7; clone size: -; CDR3 DNA: TGTGCCAGCAGCTTACCTCGGCGGGGGTCCTACGAGCAGTACTTC; CDR3 protein: CASSLPRRGSYEQYF
D gene: TRBD1; V gene: TRBV5-8; J gene: TRBJ1-5; clone size: -; CDR3 DNA: TGTGCCAGCAATCGGTACAGGGGGCGTTCGAAGCCCCAGCATTTT; CDR3 protein: CASNRYRGRSKPQHF
D gene: TRBD1; V gene: TRBV20-1; J gene: TRBJ2-3; clone size: many; CDR3 DNA: TGCAGTGCGGGGACAGAAACGAGCACAGATACGCAGTATTTT; CDR3 protein: CSAGTETSTDTQYF
D gene: -; V gene: TRBV6-4; J gene: TRBJ1-2; clone size: few; CDR3 DNA: TGTGCCAGCCATAGGGCGGGACCCGCATATGGCTACACCTTC; CDR3 protein: CASHRAGPAYGYTF
D gene: -; V gene: TRBV4-3; J gene: TRBJ2-1; clone size: few; CDR3 DNA: TGCGCCAGCAGCCAAGAAATCTGGGGTGAGCAGTTCTTC; CDR3 protein: CASSQEIWGEQFF
D gene: -; V gene: TRBV29-1; J gene: TRBJ1-1; clone size: -; CDR3 DNA: TGCAGCGTTGAAGGGGAAACTGAAGCTTTCTTT; CDR3 protein: CSVEGETEAFF